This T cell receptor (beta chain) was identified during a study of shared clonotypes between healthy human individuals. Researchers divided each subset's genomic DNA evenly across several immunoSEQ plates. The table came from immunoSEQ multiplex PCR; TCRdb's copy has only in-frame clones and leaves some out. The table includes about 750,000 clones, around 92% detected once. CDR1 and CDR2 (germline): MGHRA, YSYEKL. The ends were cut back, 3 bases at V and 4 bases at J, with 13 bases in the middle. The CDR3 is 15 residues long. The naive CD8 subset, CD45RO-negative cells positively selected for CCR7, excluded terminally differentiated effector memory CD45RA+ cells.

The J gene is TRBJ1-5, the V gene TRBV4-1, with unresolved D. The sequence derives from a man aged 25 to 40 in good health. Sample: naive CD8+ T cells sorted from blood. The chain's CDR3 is CASSHSGTENQPQHF. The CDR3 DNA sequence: TGCGCCAGCAGCCATTCGGGCACTGAAAATCAGCCCCAGCATTTT.